Described below is a single TCR beta chain sequence and its context. No antigen is known for it. No much larger clone is present one base from it, and per-base qualities are unavailable. Healthy controls were 37 blood donors whose buffy coats came from the Finnish Red Cross blood service. All TCR-sequenced material derived from peripheral blood: patient blood samples and healthy donor buffy coats. Peripheral blood mononuclear cells were isolated by Ficoll-Hypaque gradient centrifugation. Magnetic purification was used to isolate CD4+ cells from the buffy coats of the healthy controls. The Gentra Puregene Cell and Tissue kit was used for genomic DNA extraction, and quantification was performed on a Qubit 2.0 fluorometer. These data are taken from a study of STAT5B mutations in CD4+ large granular lymphocyte leukemia (dated 2022 in TCRdb). Some background on the complete study: Among healthy controls, the CDR3 'QG' motif was associated with a particular HLA allele. The study compared the TCRbeta repertoires of patients with CD4+ T-cell large granular lymphocyte leukemia against those of healthy blood donors. The purity of purified fractions was confirmed by flow cytometry on FACSCanto II or FACSVerse to exceed 95% among lymphocytes.

The immunoSEQ assay at survey resolution was used to sequence TCRbeta rearrangements from genomic DNA. The authors' pipeline ran thus. In the TCR sequencing data, the lowest productive clonotype frequency that could be detected was 2.59 x 10-5. Only productive TCRbeta rearrangements, meaning sequences that were complete and in-frame, were kept for the analyses. The clonality of each sample was calculated as Simpson clonality in the immunoSEQ Analyzer version 3.0. Based on frequency, clones were grouped as very rare, small, medium, large (1-20%) or hyperexpanded (>20%). OLGA 1.2.3 estimated generation probabilities, VDJtools produced V-gene circos plots, VDJdb was queried for specificities, and GLIPH identified CDR3 motifs. Held by TCRdb, this immuneACCESS table contains in-frame sequences only and omits some clones. Under half of the omission traces to an unresolved V gene where checked; the cause of the rest is unknown. V and J calls and clone size are as listed in that table; D and trimming were resolved from the DNA. In all, the sample holds some 35,000 clones, and approximately 89% of those were seen once. The ten largest clones add up to approximately 0.94% of the sample.

The paper as a whole reports these results and caveats: Each patient's main leukemic clonotypes were private, but approximately 23% of these clonotypes showed up at low frequency in the non-leukemic repertoires of other patients. CD4-sorted patient repertoires appeared more clonal than healthy CD4+ repertoires, and this difference persisted after removing the putative leukemic clones. The data were not HLA-matched, and the higher clonality in CD4+ T-LGLL than in CD8+ T-LGLL could be due to the relatively small sample size. Enrichment of TRBV06-family usage was observed among the top patient clones (8/27) relative to healthy controls (2/35).

Based on the germline V gene, the CDR1 and CDR2 sequences are SGHTA and FQGNSA. V lost 5 bases and J lost 4 bases; the stretch between them is 9 bases long. Measured from the cysteine to the phenylalanine, the CDR3 is 12 residues long. The entry retains the CDR3 DNA only, 36 bases that are in frame from base 1. This sequence uses TRBV7-2 and TRBJ2-7, with the D gene call left open. This receptor was obtained from a human donor in good health. The specimen was CD4+ T cells from blood buffy coats. The sequence in DNA is TGTGCCAGCAGCGGCATGAGGTACGAGCAGTACTTC. This is translated as CASSGMRYEQYF.